The present entry profiles one T cell receptor beta chain with its context. Its antigen is still unknown. No per-base quality is available; no much larger clone lies one base away. The immunoSEQ Assay was the method used to sequence TCRbeta CDR3 regions. After extraction, genomic DNA underwent amplification by bias-controlled multiplex PCR, followed by high-throughput sequencing. The authors' pipeline ran thus. To quantify the absolute abundance of every unique TCRbeta CDR3 region, sequences were collapsed and filtered. T cell fraction was estimated by normalizing TCRbeta template counts to usable DNA, which was measured by amplifying reference genes present in all nucleated cells. Repertoire TCRs were annotated as SARS-CoV-2-specific by exact matching of V gene, CDR3 amino acid sequence and J gene to a known reactive TCR set. The reference SARS-CoV-2 TCR set was obtained from MIRA and was filtered for enrichment in COVID-19-positive ImmuneCODE repertoires, whereby public or cross-reactive TCRs were removed. Based on the MIRA antigens, annotated TCRs were further analysed at the level of specific ORF or position within ORF. Breadth was defined as the number of annotated unique rearrangements divided by the total number of unique productive rearrangements, and depth was defined as the summed frequency of the annotated unique rearrangements. Group comparisons of TCR breadth used two-sided Wilcoxon rank-sum tests. In its TCRdb copy, this immuneACCESS table keeps in-frame sequences only and misses some clones. Where compared with another copy, unresolved V genes explain less than half of these, and the others have no known cause. V and J calls and clone size are given by that table; D and trimming were obtained from the DNA. In this sample the table shows about 400,000 clones, 75% to 90% of which occur a single time. The ten most abundant clones make up around 1.9% of the sample.

This sample was included in a study of Ad26.COV2.S vaccination and SARS-CoV-2 variants (dated by TCRdb to the early 2020s). Regarding the complete study: Vaccine-arm donors came from COV1001, a multicentre, randomized, double-blind, placebo-controlled phase I-IIa trial of Ad26.COV2.S in healthy adults. Trial participants were randomized into five groups of five: low-dose or high-dose Ad26.COV2.S given once or twice, or placebo on both occasions. TCRbeta repertoire sequencing was used to assess the specificity and breadth of SARS-CoV-2-reactive T cell receptors after Ad26.COV2.S vaccination. The TCR-sequenced set comprised approximately 30 samples: around 20 Ad26.COV2.S vaccine recipients, 5 placebo recipients and 8 SARS-CoV-2 convalescent individuals. Blinding of investigators to trial group allocation was maintained during experiments and outcome assessment. Ad26.COV2.S was given intramuscularly at 5x10^10 or 1x10^11 viral particles, as a single shot or as two shots 56 days apart. Points the paper makes about the study in general: Comparing responses between vaccine doses or regimens was not something the study was powered to do. Higher spike-specific TCR breadth was observed in Ad26.COV2.S recipients than in placebo recipients (P = 0.0014). It was noted by the authors that total T cell responses may have been underestimated by the TCR breadth and depth analyses. After vaccination, substantial breadth of spike-specific CD8+ and CD4+ T cell responses was reported. Vaccine and placebo recipients had comparable non-spike TCR breadth, which fits with the vaccine containing only spike.

The treatment or condition label, as the study defines it: approximately 18 received Ad26.COV2.S at low or high dose, single or two shots; several received placebo; per-sample allocation not given. Repertoires of vaccine and placebo recipients were sequenced from samples taken on day 63 after the first injection. Cohort 1b enrolled roughly 25 adults aged 18-55 years at a single site in Boston, USA, between 29 July and 7 August 2020. Ad26.COV2.S was a replication-incompetent adenovirus type 26 vector expressing a prefusion-stabilized SARS-CoV-2 spike protein from the original Wuhan strain. The sequencing used peripheral blood, collected in a trial of Ad26.COV2.S vaccine versus placebo. The sequence came from a person aged 18 to 59 who received the Ad26.COV2.S COVID-19 vaccine or a placebo.

In nucleotides, the sequence is TGTGCCAGCAGCGTAGCGCAGGGACCTTACAATGAGCAGTTCTTC. Translation gives CASSVAQGPYNEQFF. In this chain, TRBV9 is recombined with TRBJ2-1; the D gene could be either TRBD1 or TRBD2, each agreeing at 5 bases. The CDR3 numbers 15 residues from cysteine through phenylalanine. The CDR3 DNA has 45 bases and is translated from base 1. The germline ends are 11 bases apart after V is trimmed by 0 bases and J by 4 bases. Per the germline V gene, SGDLS is the CDR1 and YYNGEE is the CDR2.